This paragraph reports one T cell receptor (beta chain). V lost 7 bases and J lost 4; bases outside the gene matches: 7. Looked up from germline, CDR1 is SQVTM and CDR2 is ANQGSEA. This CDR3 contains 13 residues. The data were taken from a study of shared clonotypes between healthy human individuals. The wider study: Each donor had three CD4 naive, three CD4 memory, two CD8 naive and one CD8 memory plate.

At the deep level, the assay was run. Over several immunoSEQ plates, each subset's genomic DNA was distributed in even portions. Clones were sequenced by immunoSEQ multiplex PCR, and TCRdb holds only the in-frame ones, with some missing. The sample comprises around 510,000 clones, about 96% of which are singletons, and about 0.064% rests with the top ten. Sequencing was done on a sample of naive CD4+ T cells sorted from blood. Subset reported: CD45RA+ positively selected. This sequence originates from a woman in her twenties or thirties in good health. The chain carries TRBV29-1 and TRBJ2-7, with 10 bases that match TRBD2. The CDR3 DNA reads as TGCAGCGCCAGTGCTAGCGGGAGTTACGAGCAGTACTTC. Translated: CSASASGSYEQYF.